Given below is one T cell receptor (beta chain) in context. Antigen unknown. Using immunoSEQ multiplex PCR, the repertoire was profiled, and TCRdb retains in-frame clones only, with some absent. The sample carries approximately 37,000 clones, approximately 73% recorded once. These data originate in a study of vaccination effects on CD4 cells after COVID-19. Overall study results and limits: Few convalescent patients were included, and no early post-infection timepoints were sampled.

Before sequencing took place, the ViraFEST assay used viral peptide pools to expand antigen-specific CD4+ T cells. Culture lasted about ten days before CD4+ T cell isolation. The person had PCR-confirmed SARS-CoV-2 infection between March and December 2020. With 2 bases removed from V and 4 bases from J, the gap between germline ends came to 10 bases. Per germline, CDR1 SGHDT and CDR2 YYEEEE. The CDR3 consists of 14 residues. The rearrangement links TRBV5-6 to TRBJ2-1; weak D call: TRBD2 (6 bases). The sequenced sample was CD4+ T cells from PBMCs cultured with a peptide pool, obtained before COVID-19 vaccination. The receptor's source is a human donor who had a prior SARS-CoV-2 infection. The CDR3 sequence: CASSLIGGYNEQFF. As DNA, the CDR3 is TGTGCCAGCAGCTTAATCGGGGGATACAATGAGCAGTTCTTC.